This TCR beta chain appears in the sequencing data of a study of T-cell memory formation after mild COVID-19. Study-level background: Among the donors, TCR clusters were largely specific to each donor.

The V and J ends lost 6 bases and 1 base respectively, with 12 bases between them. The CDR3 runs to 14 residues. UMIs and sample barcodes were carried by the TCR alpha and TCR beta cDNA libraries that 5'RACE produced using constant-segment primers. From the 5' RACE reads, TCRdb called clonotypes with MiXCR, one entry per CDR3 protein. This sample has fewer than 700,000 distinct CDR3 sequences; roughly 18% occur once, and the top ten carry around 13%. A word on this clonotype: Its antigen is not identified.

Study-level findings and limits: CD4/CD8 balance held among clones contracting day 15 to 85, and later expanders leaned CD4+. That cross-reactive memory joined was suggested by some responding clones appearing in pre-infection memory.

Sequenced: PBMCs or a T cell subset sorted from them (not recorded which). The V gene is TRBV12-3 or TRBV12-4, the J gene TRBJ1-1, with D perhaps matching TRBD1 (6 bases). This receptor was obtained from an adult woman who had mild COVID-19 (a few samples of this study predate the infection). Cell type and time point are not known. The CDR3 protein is CASRTGTTNTEAFF. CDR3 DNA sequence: TGTGCCAGCAGAACCGGGACAACGAACACTGAAGCTTTCTTT.